This passage covers 27 T cell receptor beta chains from one sample sequenced in a study of T-cell memory formation after mild COVID-19. MiXCR, run by TCRdb on the 5' RACE reads, gives a single entry per CDR3 protein. The repertoire holds 300,000 or so distinct CDR3 sequences, roughly 15% seen once, with 22% in the top ten. Material: PBMCs or a T cell subset sorted from them (not recorded which). The receptors shown here come from a man aged 18 to 30 who had mild COVID-19 (a few samples of this study predate the infection). Cell type and time point are not known.

The rearrangement joins TRBV5-1 to TRBJ2-3, with no clear D. V was clipped by 0 bases and J by 3 bases, with 8 bases between them. The CDR3 extends over 14 amino acids. In germline, CDR1 is SGHRS, CDR2 YFSETQ. The CDR3 here is CASSLESVTDTQYF. Written as DNA, the CDR3 is TGCGCCAGCAGCTTGGAATCAGTAACAGATACGCAGTATTTT.

V is TRBV28 and J is TRBJ1-5; 8 bases align to TRBD1. Germline V gene sequence: CDR1 MDHEN, CDR2 SYDVKM. V dropped 7 bases and J dropped 5; count of bases not matched to a gene: 7. The CDR3 is 14 residues long. CDR3 sequence (DNA): TGTGCCAGCATACGGACAGGGACCTATCAGCCCCAGCATTTT. Its translation: CASIRTGTYQPQHF. Drawing the rest from reference TRBV28 and TRBJ1-5, the complete variable domain is DVKVTQSSRYLVKRTGEKVFLECVQDMDHENMFWYRQDPGLGLRLIYFSYDVKMKEKGDIPEGYSVSREKKERFSLILESASTNQTSMYLCASIRTGTYQPQHFGDGTRLSIL.

The sample holds a few counts of this clonotype. This chain uses TRBV15 with TRBJ2-7, with 9 bases fitting TRBD2. J was trimmed by 7 bases and V by 5 bases; bases with no gene match: 6. Germline V lookup: CDR1 LNHNV, CDR2 YYDKDF (reference sequence). The CDR3 sequence is 13 residues long. The CDR3: CATSGTTSGEQYF. CDR3 bases: TGTGCCACCAGCGGTACGACTAGCGGAGAGCAGTACTTC.

This clonotype was detected only a few times. The gene calls are TRBV5-1 and TRBJ2-2, with D possibly TRBD2 on 5 matching bases. In germline, CDR1 is SGHRS, CDR2 YFSETQ. The V end lost 5 bases, the J end lost 4 bases, and 12 bases lay between the germline ends. This CDR3 spans 14 amino acids. The CDR3 here is CASSWESGTGELFF. The DNA for the CDR3 is TGCGCCAGCAGTTGGGAGAGCGGCACCGGGGAGCTGTTTTTT.

A few counts support this clonotype. The J gene is TRBJ2-5, the V gene TRBV18; D is unresolved. The germline V gene has CDR1 KGHSH and CDR2 LQKENI. The V and J ends lost 1 base and 5 bases respectively, with 8 bases between them. The CDR3 contains 13 residues. CDR3 sequence: CASSPLGWETQYF. The CDR3 DNA sequence: TGTGCCAGCTCACCACTTGGATGGGAGACCCAGTACTTC.

The chain couples TRBV4-3 to TRBJ1-2; D not resolved. Trimming removed 0 bases from V and 0 bases from J, with 11 bases in between. The CDR3 runs to 16 residues. Germline CDR1 is LGHNA and CDR2 is YSLEER. In nucleotides, the CDR3 is TGCGCCAGCAGCCAAGAGAGAGGCATACCTAACTATGGCTACACCTTC. Translating it yields CASSQERGIPNYGYTF.

The rearrangement links TRBV6-5 to TRBJ1-1; unclear D gene. This CDR3 is built from 14 residues. The V end was cut by 4 bases, the J end by 3 bases, with 12 bases between. Germline V CDR1 and CDR2: MNHEY, SVGAGI. CDR3 sequence: CASSSPRTDTEAFF. The CDR3 bases are TGTGCCAGCAGTTCTCCCCGAACGGACACTGAAGCTTTCTTT.

This clonotype was found a few times. The rearrangement joins TRBV5-5 to TRBJ1-1, with D unclear. This CDR3 has 14 residues. Germline V gene data show CDR1 as SGHKS and CDR2 as YYEKEE (reference sequence). V was trimmed by 2 bases and J by 5 bases, leaving 13 bases between them. The DNA of the CDR3 is TGTGCCAGCAGCTTCGGTATGTTGGGGACTGAAGCTTTCTTT. Its translation: CASSFGMLGTEAFF.

The table lists this clonotype with a few counts. The rearrangement links TRBV27 to TRBJ1-6; 7 positions agree with TRBD1. The ends lost 7 bases at V and 4 bases at J; junction bases unmatched: 4. CDR1 is MNHEY and CDR2 is SMNVEV in the germline V gene (reference sequence). The CDR3 sequence is 14 residues long. CDR3 region: CASKTGLYNSPLHF. The CDR3 DNA follows: TGTGCCAGCAAGACAGGGTTGTATAATTCACCCCTCCACTTT.

This clonotype turned up a few times. The chain joins TRBV6-5 to TRBJ2-5, with a weak D call TRBD2 (6 bases). The V gene's germline CDR1 is MNHEY and CDR2 SVGAGI. The CDR3 contains 12 residues. Trimming removed 5 bases from V and 9 bases from J, with 13 bases in between. CDR3 DNA sequence: TGTGCCAGCAGTGGTTTCGGGGAGGCCCAGTACTTC. Translating gives CASSGFGEAQYF.

This chain joins TRBV5-5 and TRBJ1-5; TRBD1 is a possible D gene (5 bases). Germline CDR1 SGHKS, CDR2 YYEKEE (reference sequence). CDR3 size: 16 residues. Deletions cut 2 bases from V and 0 bases from J, with 12 bases between. CDR3 protein: CASSFTGLYSNQPQHF. In DNA form, the CDR3 reads TGTGCCAGCAGCTTTACAGGACTGTATAGCAATCAGCCCCAGCATTTT.

The chain carries TRBV7-9 and TRBJ1-4, with D possibly TRBD1 on 6 matching bases. CDR3 length: 15 amino acids. V dropped 10 bases and J dropped 0 bases, with 15 bases sitting between them. Germline values: CDR1 SEHNR, CDR2 FQNEAQ (reference sequence). The CDR3 loop reads CATALGAATNEKLFF. The CDR3 bases are TGTGCCACCGCATTGGGGGCAGCAACTAATGAAAAACTGTTTTTT.

This clonotype came up a few times. The chain couples TRBV10-3 to TRBJ1-1; TRBD1 matches at 7 bases. CDR1 and CDR2 (germline): ENHRY, SYGVKD. The CDR3 is 13 residues long. J was trimmed by 2 bases and V by 7 bases; bases with no gene match: 4. The CDR3 DNA reads TGTGCCATCACTGACAGGGTTAACACTGAAGCTTTCTTT. Its protein is CAITDRVNTEAFF.

The chain couples TRBV4-1 to TRBJ2-2, with D unresolved. From germline, CDR1 is MGHRA and CDR2 YSYEKL. The CDR3 totals 12 residues. Trimming shortened V by 8 bases and J by 3 bases, and 7 bases separated the two germline ends. The CDR3: CASAPDTGELFF. CDR3 DNA sequence: TGCGCCAGCGCGCCAGACACCGGGGAGCTGTTTTTT.

The chain combines TRBV28 with TRBJ2-5; D remains ambiguous. The CDR3 consists of 12 residues. V was trimmed by 6 bases and J by 1 base, leaving 6 bases between them. Germline-derived CDR1 and CDR2 are MDHEN and SYDVKM. CDR3 region: CASRQSQETQYF. The CDR3 DNA reads TGTGCCAGCAGACAGTCCCAAGAGACCCAGTACTTC.

This clonotype showed up just a few times. This rearrangement joins TRBV10-3 to TRBJ2-3, with 7 bases lining up with TRBD1. V was clipped by 0 bases and J by 5 bases; unmatched bases: 11. The CDR3 sequence is 17 residues long. Looked up from germline, CDR1 is ENHRY and CDR2 is SYGVKD. The CDR3 nucleotides are TGTGCCATCAGTGAGTCGATAGGAAGGGGGCGGAGAGATACGCAGTATTTT. Protein sequence: CAISESIGRGRRDTQYF.

This clonotype was recorded a few times. The CDR3 nucleotides read TGTGCCAGCTCTGGGGCCAACGTCCTGACTTTC. This gives the protein CASSGANVLTF. The chain employs TRBV11-2 and TRBJ2-6, with D unclear. V was shortened by 8 bases and J by 1 base, with 0 bases between the two germline ends. From germline, CDR1 is SGHAT and CDR2 FQNNGV. The CDR3 runs 11 residues.

This clonotype was seen a handful of times. The chain recombines TRBV7-2 with TRBJ1-1, with 10 bases fitting TRBD1. This CDR3 region has 14 residues. Germline V gene data show CDR1 as SGHTA and CDR2 as FQGNSA. Trimming cost V 4 bases and J 10 bases; bases outside gene matches: 9. The CDR3 loop is CASSSGTGVVGAFF. The CDR3 DNA reads as TGTGCCAGCAGCTCCGGGACAGGGGTGGTTGGAGCTTTCTTT.

The rearrangement links TRBV5-1 to TRBJ2-5, with unresolved D. This CDR3 spans 16 amino acids. Germline CDR1 and CDR2: SGHRS and YFSETQ. Deletions cut 2 bases from V and 5 bases from J, with 19 bases between. As DNA, the CDR3 is TGCGCCAGCAGCTTCCAAGACCCAGGACCCGGGGAGACCCAGTACTTC. This gives the protein CASSFQDPGPGETQYF.

In this sample, this clonotype turned up a few times. This chain connects TRBV7-2 to TRBJ1-2, with a tentative D call TRBD1 (5 bases). Germline CDR1 reads SGHTA; CDR2 reads FQGNSA. The V end lost 5 bases, the J end lost 4 bases, and 14 bases lay between the germline ends. CDR3 length equals 14 residues. The CDR3: CASSTQAGSYGYTF. CDR3 nucleotide sequence: TGTGCCAGCAGCACACAGGCGGGGAGCTATGGCTACACCTTC.

Only a few counts were recorded for this clonotype. This chain links TRBV5-1 with TRBJ2-2; 10 positions agree with TRBD2. The ends lost 0 bases at V and 4 bases at J; junction bases unmatched: 18. The germline V gene encodes CDR1 SGHRS and CDR2 YFSETQ. The CDR3 runs to 21 residues. The CDR3 nucleotides read TGCGCCAGCAGCTTGGGTACACCACTAGCGGGGTTCCCCTCGGGCACCGGGGAGCTGTTTTTT. This codes for CASSLGTPLAGFPSGTGELFF.

This clonotype was seen repeatedly, ten times or more. J is TRBJ1-6 and V is TRBV12-3 or TRBV12-4; no definite D call. Deletions cut 5 bases from V and 1 base from J, with 12 bases between. The CDR3 sequence is 16 residues long. The CDR3 sequence: CASSPGMGSYNSPLHF. The CDR3 nucleotides read TGTGCCAGCAGTCCCGGAATGGGGTCCTATAATTCACCCCTCCACTTT.

The chain uses TRBV20-1 and TRBJ2-4, with 7 nucleotides matching TRBD1. Germline V CDR1 and CDR2: DFQATT, SNEGSKA (reference sequence). V lost 0 bases and J lost 8; bases outside the gene matches: 7. This CDR3 spans 14 amino acids. DNA of the CDR3: TGCAGTGCTAGAGATGGGCGGCAGGGGGACATTCAGTACTTC. Protein: CSARDGRQGDIQYF.

This clonotype was counted only a few times. V gene TRBV5-1 combines with J gene TRBJ2-3; D unresolved. The CDR3 totals 16 residues. The V end was cut by 1 base, the J end by 0 bases, with 12 bases between. In germline, CDR1 is SGHRS, CDR2 YFSETQ. The CDR3 DNA sequence: TGCGCCAGCAGCTTGAAAGGGTCCCATAGCACAGATACGCAGTATTTT. Protein product: CASSLKGSHSTDTQYF.

This rearrangement joins TRBV5-1 to TRBJ1-1; 7 bases match TRBD1. Germline V lookup: CDR1 SGHRS, CDR2 YFSETQ. The CDR3 contains 15 residues. The junction had 5 bases not matched to a gene; V was cut back by 2 bases and J by 1 base. This chain's CDR3 is CASSLDRARNTEAFF. CDR3 DNA: TGCGCCAGCAGCTTAGACAGGGCTAGGAACACTGAAGCTTTCTTT.

In this sample, this clonotype turned up a few times. This chain uses TRBV2 with TRBJ2-7; D could derive from TRBD1 or TRBD2 (7 bases each). Germline V gene sequence: CDR1 SNHLY, CDR2 FYNNEI. CDR3 length equals 12 residues. V was trimmed by 11 bases and J by 4 bases, leaving 15 bases between them. CDR3 nucleotides: TGTGCCGGGCAGGGGGGGAGATACGAGCAGTACGTC. Encoded protein: CAGQGGRYEQYV.

This clonotype has just a few counts. J is TRBJ1-2 and V is TRBV28; no firm D call. CDR1 and CDR2 (germline): MDHEN, SYDVKM. V was shortened by 6 bases and J by 4 bases, with 12 bases between the two germline ends. The CDR3 contains 13 residues. The CDR3 here is CASSLLQSYGYTF. The CDR3 DNA reads TGTGCCAGCAGCCTCCTACAGAGCTATGGCTACACCTTC.